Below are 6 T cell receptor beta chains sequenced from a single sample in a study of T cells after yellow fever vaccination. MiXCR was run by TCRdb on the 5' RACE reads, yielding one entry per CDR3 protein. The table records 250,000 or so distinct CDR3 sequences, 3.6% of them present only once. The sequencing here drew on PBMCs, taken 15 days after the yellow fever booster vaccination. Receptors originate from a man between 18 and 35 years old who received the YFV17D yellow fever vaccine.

The CDR3 DNA reads TGTGCCAGCAGCTTGGGCCCCGGGGGCGAGAACACTGAAGCTTTCTTT. This sequence encodes CASSLGPGGENTEAFF. The chain is built from TRBV5-4 and TRBJ1-1; maybe TRBD1 (6 bases). The CDR3 extends over 16 amino acids. Trimming cost V 0 bases and J 1 base, with 13 bases left between them. Per germline, CDR1 SGHNT and CDR2 YYREEE (reference sequence). Full variable domain (outside the CDR3, taken from reference TRBV5-4 and TRBJ1-1): ETGVTQSPTHLIKTRGQQVTLRCSSQSGHNTVSWYQQALGQGPQFIFQYYREEENGRGNFPPRFSGLQFPNYSSELNVNALELDDSALYLCASSLGPGGENTEAFFGQGTRLTVV.

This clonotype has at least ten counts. The CDR3 DNA reads TGTGCCAGCAGTTACCTACCCCCGGTTGAAGCGGGGGGGGGTAGCACAGATACGCAGTATTTT. Translation gives CASSYLPPVEAGGGSTDTQYF. V gene TRBV6-5 combines with J gene TRBJ2-3; TRBD2 agrees at 10 bases. V lost 2 bases and J lost 0; bases outside the gene matches: 17. The CDR3 loop spans 21 amino acids. The germline V gene encodes CDR1 MNHEY and CDR2 SVGAGI.

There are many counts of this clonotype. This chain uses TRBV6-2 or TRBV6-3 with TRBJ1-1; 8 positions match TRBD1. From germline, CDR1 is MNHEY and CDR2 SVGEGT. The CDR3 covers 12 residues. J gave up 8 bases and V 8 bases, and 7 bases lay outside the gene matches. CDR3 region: CASGQGAREAFF. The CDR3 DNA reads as TGTGCCAGCGGTCAGGGGGCGAGGGAAGCTTTCTTT.

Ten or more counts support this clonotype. The CDR3 DNA is TGTGCCAGCAGCTCGGGGGACCAGCCCCAGCATTTT. Protein product: CASSSGDQPQHF. This sequence joins TRBV5-6 and TRBJ1-5, with D maybe TRBD1 (5 bases). Trimming pared 3 bases from V and 7 bases from J, leaving 8 bases between. The CDR3 is made up of 12 amino acids. Germline values: CDR1 SGHDT, CDR2 YYEEEE.

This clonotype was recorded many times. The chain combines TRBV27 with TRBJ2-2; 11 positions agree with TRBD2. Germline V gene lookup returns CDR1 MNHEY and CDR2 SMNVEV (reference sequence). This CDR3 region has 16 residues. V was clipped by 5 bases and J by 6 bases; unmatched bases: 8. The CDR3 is CASSIFSGGAAGELFF. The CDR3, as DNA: TGTGCCAGCAGTATATTTAGCGGGGGGGCGGCCGGGGAGCTGTTTTTT.

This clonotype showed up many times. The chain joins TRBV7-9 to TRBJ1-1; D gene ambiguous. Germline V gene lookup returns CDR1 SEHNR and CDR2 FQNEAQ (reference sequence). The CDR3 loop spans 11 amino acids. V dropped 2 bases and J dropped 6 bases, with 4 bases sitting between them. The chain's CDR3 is CASSLQPEAFF. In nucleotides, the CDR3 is TGTGCCAGCAGCTTACAACCTGAAGCTTTCTTT.